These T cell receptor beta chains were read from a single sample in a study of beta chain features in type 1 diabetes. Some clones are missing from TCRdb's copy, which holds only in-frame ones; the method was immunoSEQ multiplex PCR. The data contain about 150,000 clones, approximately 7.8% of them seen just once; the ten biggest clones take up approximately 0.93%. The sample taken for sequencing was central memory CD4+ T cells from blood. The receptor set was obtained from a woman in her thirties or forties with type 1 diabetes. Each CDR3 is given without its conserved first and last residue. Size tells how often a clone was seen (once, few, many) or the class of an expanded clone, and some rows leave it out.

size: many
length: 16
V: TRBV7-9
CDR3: ASSFGTGGLNNAGELF

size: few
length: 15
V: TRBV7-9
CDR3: ASSFGTVLIELYGYT

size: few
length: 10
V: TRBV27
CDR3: ASSSTGVGYT

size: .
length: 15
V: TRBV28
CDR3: ASSSVPGLGETGELF

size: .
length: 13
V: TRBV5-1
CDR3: ASSLNSGAYNEQF

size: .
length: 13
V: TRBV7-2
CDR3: ASSLEASGQETQY

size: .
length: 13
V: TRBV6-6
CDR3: ASSTVGTGTYEQY

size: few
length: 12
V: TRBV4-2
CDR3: ASSHSQGDNEQF

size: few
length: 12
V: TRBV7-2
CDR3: ASRKTGANYGYT

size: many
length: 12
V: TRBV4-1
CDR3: ASSQGAREEGYT

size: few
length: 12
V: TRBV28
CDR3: ASSTTGLGNTIY

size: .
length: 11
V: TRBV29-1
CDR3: SVGGSGTAEQY

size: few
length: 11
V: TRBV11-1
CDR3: ASNPFRGTEAF

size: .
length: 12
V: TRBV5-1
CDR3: ASSLVTVQETQY

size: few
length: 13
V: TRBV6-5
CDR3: ASSYSPGQGYEQY

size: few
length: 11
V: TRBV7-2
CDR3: ASSFVGANVLT

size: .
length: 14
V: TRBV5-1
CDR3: ASSLEGTAGTGELF

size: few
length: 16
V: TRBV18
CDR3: ASSPFSGIGEVDDGYT

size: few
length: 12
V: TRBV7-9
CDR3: ASSLRDRGPEQY

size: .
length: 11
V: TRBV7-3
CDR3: ASSGIGANVLT

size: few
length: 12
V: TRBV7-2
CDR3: ASSLHSGNNEQF

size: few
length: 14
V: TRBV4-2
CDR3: ASSQGVDRGSFEQY

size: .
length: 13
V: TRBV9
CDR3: ASSVDAGNTGELF

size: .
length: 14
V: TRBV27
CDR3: ASRPITGTGANEQF

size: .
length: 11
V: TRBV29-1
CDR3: SAIPGIQETQY

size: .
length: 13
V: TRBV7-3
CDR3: ASSLGGTGGYTQY

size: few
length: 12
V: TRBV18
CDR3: ASSPPRGPYEQY

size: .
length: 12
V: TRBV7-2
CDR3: ASSSSTGASLQY

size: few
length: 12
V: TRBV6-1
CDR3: ASTTSGSYNEQF

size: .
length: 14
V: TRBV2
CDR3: ASSLARDRGPSEQF

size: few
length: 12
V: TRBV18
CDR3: ASSPPVTDYGYT

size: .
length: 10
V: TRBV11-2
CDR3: ASMRGTTEAF

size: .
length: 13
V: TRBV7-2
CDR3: ASSSGLAGPYEQY

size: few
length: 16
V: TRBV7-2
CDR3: ASSLGLGQASGANVLT

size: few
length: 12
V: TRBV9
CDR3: ASSVGPVVAAQF

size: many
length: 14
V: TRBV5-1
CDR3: ASSLGTRGQGETQY